This entry features one TCR beta chain sequence. Its antigen is currently unknown. The PCR made use of 60 Vbeta and 13 Jbeta primers. TCRdb keeps only in-frame clones here, not all; method: immunoSEQ multiplex PCR. The sample lists approximately 140,000 clones, 79% occurring once. This CDR3 contains 11 residues. These data belong to a study of cytomegalovirus exposure and HLA in healthy donors. General study points: Analyzed later, most CMV-associated TCR beta chains appeared HLA-restricted.

V usage is TRBV21-1 and J usage is TRBJ2-7; TRBD2 was called by the table and not checked on the DNA. TRBV21-1 is termed a pseudogene. The sample taken for sequencing was PBMCs. The receptor comes from a man aged 50 or older in good health and CMV-seropositive. The chain's CDR3 is CANLVTYEQYF. CDR3 coding DNA: TGTGCCAACCTAGTGACCTACGAGCAGTACTTC.